This T cell receptor beta chain is from a study of T cell responses to AZD1222 COVID-19 vaccine. Looking at the study overall: Pooled together were second doses at about 4 or about 12 weeks. General study points: In a largely white British group with more females than males, clonal diversity was possibly underestimated. Just 6 or 7 people given AZD1222 tested seropositive at baseline.

Measured with immunoSEQ multiplex PCR; TCRdb has only the in-frame clones, and not every one. The sample lists roughly 150,000 clones; 80% to 90% were seen once. Comments on this clone: Its antigen remains unknown.

The germline V gene encodes CDR1 LNHDA and CDR2 SQIVND (reference sequence). V dropped 7 bases and J dropped 9; count of bases not matched to a gene: 8. The CDR3 totals 15 residues. The source of this sequence is an adult in good health. The sample in question was peripheral blood, obtained on day 0 of AZD1222 vaccination. The chain carries TRBV19 and TRBJ1-6; 11 nucleotides match TRBD1. CDR3 DNA: TGTGCCAGTACCTCCACTGGGACAGGGGGTTCACCCCTCCACTTT. Protein: CASTSTGTGGSPLHF. The full variable domain, rest sourced from reference TRBV19 and TRBJ1-6, is DGGITQSPKYLFRKEGQNVTLSCEQNLNHDAMYWYRQDPGQGLRLIYYSQIVNDFQKGDIAEGYSVSREKKESFPLTVTSAQKNPTAFYLCASTSTGTGGSPLHFGNGTRLTVT.